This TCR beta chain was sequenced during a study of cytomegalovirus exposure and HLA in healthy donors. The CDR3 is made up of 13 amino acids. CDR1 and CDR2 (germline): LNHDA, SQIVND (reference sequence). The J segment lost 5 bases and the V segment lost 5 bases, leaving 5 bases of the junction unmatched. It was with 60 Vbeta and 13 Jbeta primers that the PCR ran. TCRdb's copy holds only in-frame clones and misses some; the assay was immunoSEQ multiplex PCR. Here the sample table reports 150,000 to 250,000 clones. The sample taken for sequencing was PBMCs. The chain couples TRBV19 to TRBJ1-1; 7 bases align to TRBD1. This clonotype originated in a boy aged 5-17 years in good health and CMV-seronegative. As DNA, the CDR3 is TGTGCCAGTAGTTTCGACAGGGCAACTGAAGCTTTCTTT. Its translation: CASSFDRATEAFF.